This T cell receptor beta chain was sequenced in a study of cytomegalovirus exposure and HLA in healthy donors listed by TCRdb under 2017. Study-wide context: The 500 to 700 repertoires of the first cohort and the 95 to 150 validation repertoires were produced on the same platform, according to a later analysis. The study aimed to test whether signatures of past pathogen exposure could be identified by cataloging public T cell receptors. Along with the roughly 610-subject first cohort, a separate validation cohort of over a hundred different subjects was used. To predict cytomegalovirus infection status, the study combined high-throughput TCR immunosequencing, statistical association of individual TCRs with disease status, and machine learning. Results and caveats for the whole study, not just this receptor: A total of roughly 160 TCR beta chains were listed by the study as associated with cytomegalovirus. A few of the identified cytomegalovirus-associated TCR beta chains were confirmed in vitro to be specific for cytomegalovirus antigens. It was suggested by the authors that the approach could potentially be generalized to other disease states and immunological phenotypes. The classifier was reported to diagnose cytomegalovirus status with high specificity and sensitivity in both the original and validation cohorts. Most TCR sequences were seen in very few donors, while some public TCRs were found in many individuals. Of the cluster scores, 90% to 95% were above 0 in a later analysis, which found that TCRs clustered in the first cohort also tended to co-occur in the approximately 130 validation repertoires. All 120 or so repertoires were used to score co-occurrence in the validation cohort in a later analysis, because that analysis had no HLA typing for the cohort.

The donors were included in the validation cohort of roughly 120 subjects, a group kept apart from the roughly 610-subject first cohort. The library was produced with the immunoSEQ multiplex PCR assay. The study's processing was this. A statistical classification framework was built to diagnose cytomegalovirus status from the catalog of TCR beta chain sequences. Drawn from immuneACCESS, this table holds only the in-frame rearrangements with V and J called that TCRdb kept. Clones are partly lost; checked studies trace under half to an unresolved V gene and leave the rest unexplained. Clone size and the V and J calls come from that table; the DNA yielded D and trimming. This sample has 200,000 to 250,000 clones in its table, and about 88% of those were observed once. 12% of the sample comes from the top ten. A note on this clone: It lacks a known antigen. Base quality data are lacking; no much larger clone is found one base away.

The CDR3 holds 14 amino acids from the cysteine to the phenylalanine. The DNA shown is the 42-base CDR3, in frame from base 1. Here V drops 5 bases and J drops 2 bases, and the junction holds 6 bases not matched to any gene. For CDR1 and CDR2, the germline V gene lists SGHAT and FQNNGV. The source is a man aged 18 to 30 in good health and CMV-seropositive. The sample comprised PBMCs. The chain was built from TRBV11-2 and TRBJ2-7; 7 junctional bases match TRBD2. In nucleotides, the sequence is TGTGCCAGCAGCCCGACTAGCCGCGCCTACGAGCAGTACTTC. Translated, this gives CASSPTSRAYEQYF. With the rest looked up from the reference TRBV11-2 and TRBJ2-7 genes rather than sequenced, the full variable domain is EAGVAQSPRYKIIEKRQSVAFWCNPISGHATLYWYQQILGQGPKLLIQFQNNGVVDDSQLPKDRFSAERLKGVDSTLKIQPAKLEDSAVYLCASSPTSRAYEQYFGPGTRLTVT.